The 29 T cell receptor beta chains below come from one sample, sequenced in a study of graft-versus-host responses after intestinal transplantation. Profiled with immunoSEQ multiplex PCR; TCRdb holds only in-frame clones, not every one. The sample includes about 27,000 clones, just under 95% of them seen just once. The sample in question was PBMCs, obtained just over 29 days after intestinal transplant. The receptors originated from a human patient who received an intestinal transplant, so some T cells may come from the graft donor.

The genes are TRBV28 and TRBJ1-4; the D is unclear. V was shortened by 7 bases and J by 0 bases, with 15 bases between the two germline ends. Germline V CDR1 and CDR2: MDHEN, SYDVKM. The CDR3 runs to 16 residues. The CDR3 sequence: CASTLNRRTTNEKLFF. As DNA, the CDR3 is TGTGCCAGCACCCTGAATCGACGGACAACTAATGAAAAACTGTTTTTT.

In this sample, this clone turned up a few times. This rearrangement joins TRBV19 to TRBJ2-7; 11 nucleotides match TRBD1. CDR3 length: 15 amino acids. The ends lost 7 bases at V and 0 bases at J; junction bases unmatched: 5. CDR1 and CDR2 from the germline V gene are LNHDA and SQIVND (reference sequence). Written as DNA, the CDR3 is TGTGCCAGTACTCCCGGGACAGGGGGCTCCTACGAGCAGTACTTC. It codes for CASTPGTGGSYEQYF.

The chain recombines TRBV6-6 with TRBJ2-5; the D is unclear. Germline CDR1 reads MNHNY; CDR2 reads SVGAGI (reference sequence). The V end lost 2 bases, the J end lost 0 bases, and 7 bases lay between the germline ends. The CDR3 runs to 14 residues. The CDR3 region has the DNA TGTGCCAGCAGTTACATAAACTACCAAGAGACCCAGTACTTC. As protein: CASSYINYQETQYF.

This chain joins TRBV2 and TRBJ2-2, with TRBD2 as a possible D gene (5 bases). Germline V gene lookup returns CDR1 SNHLY and CDR2 FYNNEI. This CDR3 comprises 15 residues. Trimming removed 5 bases at V and 3 bases at J, with 13 bases between. In nucleotides, the CDR3 is TGTGCCAGCAGTTTTAGCGTCCCCGACACCGGGGAGCTGTTTTTT. It translates to CASSFSVPDTGELFF.

A single count supports this clone. The J gene is TRBJ2-7, the V gene TRBV28, with 8 bases that match TRBD1. CDR1 MDHEN and CDR2 SYDVKM come from the germline V gene. Trimming cost V 6 bases and J 3 bases; bases outside gene matches: 10. The CDR3 is 15 residues long. The chain's CDR3 is CASSPGQGVGYEQYF. CDR3 DNA: TGTGCCAGCAGCCCCGGACAGGGAGTAGGCTACGAGCAGTACTTC.

This clone appeared once. The rearrangement links TRBV5-1 to TRBJ2-3, with 7 bases that match TRBD2. This CDR3 is 17 amino acids long. Looked up from germline, CDR1 is SGHRS and CDR2 is YFSETQ. The trim removed 4 bases at V and 2 bases at J, leaving 13 bases unmatched. CDR3 nucleotide sequence: TGCGCCAGCAGCCCCTCGGATGGGAGGGTGCACACAGATACGCAGTATTTT. Its translation: CASSPSDGRVHTDTQYF.

The chain carries TRBV5-1 and TRBJ2-1, with 8 bases identical to TRBD1. CDR1 and CDR2 from the germline V gene are SGHRS and YFSETQ. Unmatched junction bases numbered 4, after V lost 2 bases and J lost 9 bases. CDR3 length: 13 amino acids. DNA of the CDR3: TGCGCCAGCAGCTTCGGACAGGGAGGTGAGCAGTTCTTC. This translates into CASSFGQGGEQFF.

The chain uses TRBV11-2 and TRBJ2-2; weak D call: TRBD1 (5 bases). V lost 4 bases, J lost 7 bases, and 16 bases lay in between. Germline loops: CDR1 SGHAT, CDR2 FQNNGV. The CDR3 is 15 amino acids. CDR3 protein: CASSSGIGADGELFF. As DNA, the CDR3 is TGTGCCAGCAGCTCGGGTATAGGGGCGGACGGGGAGCTGTTTTTT.

This chain uses TRBV10-2 with TRBJ1-3; perhaps TRBD1 as D (5 bases). Trimming removed 6 bases at V and 8 bases at J, with 17 bases between. In germline, CDR1 is WSHSY, CDR2 SAAADI. This CDR3 region has 14 residues. Written as DNA, the CDR3 is TGCGCCAGCAGGGGACCCAGACCGAGGGACACCATATATTTT. This sequence encodes CASRGPRPRDTIYF.

CDR3 protein: CASRPTRDSQIYEQYF. In nucleotides, the CDR3 is TGTGCCAGCAGGCCGACGCGGGACAGTCAAATATACGAGCAGTACTTC. This rearrangement joins TRBV27 to TRBJ2-7, with D possibly matching TRBD1 (7 bases). The germline CDR1 and CDR2 sequences are MNHEY and SMNVEV (reference sequence). There are 16 residues in the CDR3. The V end lost 6 bases, the J end lost 4 bases, and 22 bases lay between the germline ends.

J is TRBJ2-7 and V is TRBV30; 9 nucleotides match TRBD1. The V gene's germline CDR1 is GTSNPN and CDR2 SVGIG (reference sequence). The CDR3 has 17 residues. V lost 0 bases to trimming and J lost 2 bases; unmatched junction nucleotides: 11. CDR3 sequence reads: CAWSVLSSDRGPYEQYF. CDR3 DNA: TGTGCCTGGAGTGTATTAAGTTCGGACAGGGGACCCTACGAGCAGTACTTC.

The rearrangement joins TRBV10-1 to TRBJ1-1; TRBD1 is a possible D gene (5 bases). This CDR3 contains 17 residues. Germline loops: CDR1 WNHNN, CDR2 SYGVQD (reference sequence). V lost 0 bases to trimming and J lost 0 bases, with 14 bases between them. The CDR3 protein is CASSESKRGPVNTEAFF. Here the CDR3 DNA reads TGCGCCAGCAGTGAGTCTAAAAGGGGCCCCGTGAACACTGAAGCTTTCTTT.

This sequence joins TRBV28 and TRBJ1-5; D is unresolved. The CDR3 loop spans 12 amino acids. The germline V gene has CDR1 MDHEN and CDR2 SYDVKM. The germline V and J ends were trimmed by 3 bases and 4 bases, with 4 bases remaining between them. The CDR3: CASSFPNQPQHF. The DNA of the CDR3 is TGTGCCAGCAGTTTCCCGAATCAGCCCCAGCATTTT.

The rearrangement uses TRBV6-5 and TRBJ2-3; D might be TRBD1 (5 bases). Looked up from germline, CDR1 is MNHEY and CDR2 is SVGAGI. Trimming took 7 bases from V and 6 from J, leaving 17 bases between them. CDR3 length: 14 residues. The CDR3 sequence is CASKVWGEGDTQYF. DNA for the CDR3: TGTGCCAGCAAGGTTTGGGGCGAAGGGGATACGCAGTATTTT.

The V and J genes are TRBV11-2 and TRBJ2-7, with D perhaps TRBD1 (6 bases). CDR3 size: 16 residues. Germline V gene lookup returns CDR1 SGHAT and CDR2 FQNNGV. Between the trimmed V and J ends, which lost 2 bases and 1 base, there was a span of 15 bases. CDR3 region: CASSLPRGSGSYEQYF. In DNA, the CDR3 is TGTGCCAGCAGCTTACCCAGGGGAAGCGGATCCTACGAGCAGTACTTC.

This clone was seen only once. V and J are TRBV7-2 and TRBJ2-1, with 11 bases lining up with TRBD2. The CDR3 consists of 16 residues. The trim removed 0 bases at V and 6 bases at J, leaving 4 bases unmatched. Per germline, CDR1 SGHTA and CDR2 FQGNSA. In DNA, the CDR3 is TGTGCCAGCAGCTTAGCGGGGACTAGCGGTATCAATGAGCAGTTCTTC. Translation gives CASSLAGTSGINEQFF.

J is TRBJ2-1 and V is TRBV5-1; 10 positions match TRBD2. The CDR3 is 16 amino acids. Trimming removed 4 bases from V and 1 base from J; junction bases left unmatched: 5. The germline CDR1 and CDR2 sequences are SGHRS and YFSETQ. Here the CDR3 DNA reads TGCGCCAGCAGCCCCAGCGGGGGGGCATCCTACAATGAGCAGTTCTTC. It encodes CASSPSGGASYNEQFF.

The V call is TRBV5-1, the J call TRBJ2-7; D is perhaps TRBD1 or TRBD2 (5 bases each). Trimming stripped 5 bases from V and 4 bases from J, with 16 bases between. The CDR3 length is 14 residues. Germline assignment: CDR1 SGHRS and CDR2 YFSETQ. CDR3 DNA sequence: TGCGCCAGCAGAGAAGGCCCTGGGGGATACGAGCAGTACTTC. Protein sequence: CASREGPGGYEQYF.

This chain joins TRBV19 and TRBJ2-7; 12 bases agree with TRBD2. Germline trimming cut 7 bases from V and 6 bases from J; bases unmatched to any gene: 7. There are 14 residues in the CDR3. CDR1 LNHDA and CDR2 SQIVND come from the germline V gene (reference sequence). This CDR3 is CASTRLAGDREQYF. The DNA for the CDR3 is TGTGCCAGTACAAGACTAGCGGGAGACCGCGAGCAGTACTTC.

The rearrangement joins TRBV7-9 to TRBJ1-2; TRBD1 matches 7 bases. This CDR3 spans 16 amino acids. Losses at the gene ends were 6 bases for V and 4 bases for J; bases not matched to a gene: 14. CDR1 and CDR2 from the germline V gene are SEHNR and FQNEAQ (reference sequence). The CDR3 region is CASRPTGQLVGYGYTF. The CDR3 DNA reads as TGTGCCAGCAGACCGACGGGACAGTTGGTTGGCTATGGCTACACCTTC.

This clone was seen only once. The chain links TRBV19 to TRBJ2-3, with D maybe TRBD2 (6 bases). Germline assignment: CDR1 LNHDA and CDR2 SQIVND (reference sequence). The CDR3 contains 16 residues. The V end was cut by 1 base, the J end by 1 base, with 12 bases between. The CDR3 reads CASSIGPERGTDTQYF. CDR3 in DNA: TGTGCCAGTAGTATAGGGCCCGAGCGGGGCACAGATACGCAGTATTTT.

This chain links TRBV1 with TRBJ2-2; the table gives TRBD2 as D, unverified against the DNA. TRBV1 is recorded as a pseudogene. CDR3 size: 17 residues. The CDR3 protein is CTSSQEQAGTSTGELFF. For the CDR3, the DNA is TGCACCAGCAGCCAAGAACAGGCCGGGACTTCCACCGGGGAGCTGTTTTTT.

This rearrangement joins TRBV30 to TRBJ1-1, with D unclear. This CDR3 is 12 amino acids long. Germline-derived CDR1 and CDR2 are GTSNPN and SVGIG (reference sequence). Trimming removed 1 base at V and 3 bases at J, with 6 bases between. As DNA, the CDR3 is TGTGCCTGGAGTGACCGTCACACTGAAGCTTTCTTT. It specifies CAWSDRHTEAFF.

The chain uses TRBV7-9 and TRBJ2-3, with unresolved D. Trimming cost V 1 base and J 2 bases, with 7 bases left between them. CDR3 length: 14 residues. The germline gives CDR1 SEHNR, CDR2 FQNEAQ (reference sequence). The DNA of the CDR3 is TGTGCCAGCAGCTTAGGACCGATCACAGATACGCAGTATTTT. Encoded protein: CASSLGPITDTQYF.

V and J are TRBV27 and TRBJ2-5; D tentatively fits TRBD1 or TRBD2 (5 bases each). The closer fit of TRBJ2-7 to the DNA end suggests the J call may be wrong. This CDR3 contains 14 residues. Germline CDR1 is MNHEY and CDR2 is SMNVEV (reference sequence). The CDR3 sequence: CASISDGGSYEQYF. CDR3 coding DNA: TGTGCCAGCATATCGGATGGGGGCTCCTACGAGCAGTACTTC.

The chain joins TRBV29-1 to TRBJ2-3; D remains ambiguous. The ends were cut back, 4 bases at V and 6 bases at J, with 11 bases in the middle. The CDR3 length is 12 residues. The germline gives CDR1 SQVTM, CDR2 ANQGSEA. The DNA of the CDR3 is TGCAGCGTTGGCCCCTTTGGGGATACGCAGTATTTT. Its protein is CSVGPFGDTQYF.

This clone was counted once. The chain joins TRBV6-5 to TRBJ2-1; TRBD2 matches at 7 bases. Germline values: CDR1 MNHEY, CDR2 SVGAGI. V was clipped by 2 bases and J by 7 bases; unmatched bases: 11. This CDR3 is built from 16 residues. This CDR3 is CASSYTPGGEVNEQFF. The CDR3 bases are TGTGCCAGCAGTTACACCCCGGGGGGAGAGGTAAATGAGCAGTTCTTC.

The chain couples TRBV29-1 to TRBJ2-3; 7 positions agree with TRBD2. Germline trimming cut 4 bases from V and 4 bases from J; bases unmatched to any gene: 8. The CDR3 is 14 residues long. Germline CDR1 is SQVTM and CDR2 is ANQGSEA. CDR3 sequence: CSVGVGGPADTQYF. In DNA, the CDR3 is TGCAGCGTTGGGGTGGGAGGGCCCGCAGATACGCAGTATTTT.

The chain links TRBV5-1 to TRBJ2-2; no reliable D call. Trimming left V 0 bases short and J 2 bases short, with 14 bases between. The CDR3 is 17 residues long. Germline CDR1 SGHRS, CDR2 YFSETQ. Written as DNA, the CDR3 is TGCGCCAGCAGCTTGGACTCGCCGAGGATTAACACCGGGGAGCTGTTTTTT. Its translation: CASSLDSPRINTGELFF.